The rows below give T cell receptor beta chains drawn from one sample of a study of blood T cell repertoires in COVID-19. Data came from immunoSEQ multiplex PCR; TCRdb stores just in-frame clones and leaves some out. The profile shows approximately 270,000 clones, around nine tenths of them singletons. The sample taken for sequencing was peripheral blood. These receptor sequences come from a man in his forties or fifties with acute or convalescent COVID-19. Both conserved end residues are part of each CDR3. Fields, in order: J gene, V gene, D gene, clone size, CDR3 DNA, CDR3 protein. The D gene is left open where the match is weak. Expanded clones get a size class; other rows say once, few or many, or leave the size out.

TRBJ2-2	TRBV3-1/TRBV3-2	TRBD1	NA	TGTGCCAGCAGCCCGGGACAGAACTTCTTGTCGACCGGGGAGCTGTTTTTT	CASSPGQNFLSTGELFF
TRBJ2-3	TRBV5-1	TRBD2	NA	TGCGCCAGCAGCTTAGTTAGCGGGGGGGCCGTAGATACGCAGTATTTT	CASSLVSGGAVDTQYF
TRBJ1-5	TRBV2	NA	NA	TGTGCCAGCTCCCCCTACCAGCCCCAGCATTTT	CASSPYQPQHF
TRBJ1-2	TRBV10-3	TRBD1	NA	TGTGCCACACATTCCGGGACAGGGGGAGGCTACACCTTC	CATHSGTGGGYTF
TRBJ1-2	TRBV5-4	NA	NA	TGTGCCAGCAGCTTGAATGTCGGCGGCAACTATGGCTACACCTTC	CASSLNVGGNYGYTF
TRBJ1-5	TRBV27	NA	NA	TGTGCCAGCAGCCCCCGCGGGGGGCAGGAGGGCCAGCCCCAGCATTTT	CASSPRGGQEGQPQHF
TRBJ1-1	TRBV5-1	TRBD1	few	TGCGCCAGCGCCCCGGGACAGCGGTACACTGAAGCTTTCTTT	CASAPGQRYTEAFF
TRBJ1-2	TRBV5-1	NA	NA	TGCGCCAGCAGCACCCGTGGCGGGGTTGATGGCTACACCTTC	CASSTRGGVDGYTF
TRBJ2-2	TRBV2	TRBD2	NA	TGTGCCAGGAGGAGGACTAGCGGGGTTTCCGGGGAGCTGTTTTTT	CARRRTSGVSGELFF
TRBJ2-1	TRBV4-1	NA	NA	TGCGCCAGCAGCCACTTGGGAGGGGGGTCCTACAATGAGCAGTTCTTC	CASSHLGGGSYNEQFF
TRBJ1-1	TRBV5-8	NA	NA	TGTGCCAGCAGCTCGCAGATAAACACTGAAGCTTTCTTT	CASSSQINTEAFF
TRBJ2-3	TRBV19	NA	NA	TGTGCCACCCAACGCGGGGGCCTGGCAGATACGCAGTATTTT	CATQRGGLADTQYF
TRBJ2-3	TRBV7-3	TRBD2	NA	TGTGCCAGCAGCTCCGACGGGGGGACTAGCACAGATACGCAGTATTTT	CASSSDGGTSTDTQYF